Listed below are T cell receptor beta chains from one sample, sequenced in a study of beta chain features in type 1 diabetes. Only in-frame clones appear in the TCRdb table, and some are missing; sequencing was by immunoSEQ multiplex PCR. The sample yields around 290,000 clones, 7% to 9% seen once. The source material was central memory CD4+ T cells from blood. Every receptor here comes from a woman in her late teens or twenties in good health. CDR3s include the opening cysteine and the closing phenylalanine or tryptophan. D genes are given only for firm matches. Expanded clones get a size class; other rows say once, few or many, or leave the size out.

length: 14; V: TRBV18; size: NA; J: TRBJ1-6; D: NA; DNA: TGTGCCAGCTCGAAGGAGGGGGGGAGATCACCCCTCCACTTT; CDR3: CASSKEGGRSPLHF
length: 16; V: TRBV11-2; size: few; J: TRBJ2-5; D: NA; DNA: TGTGCCAGCAGCTTAGATCGGTTTTCATACCAAGAGACCCAGTACTTC; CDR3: CASSLDRFSYQETQYF
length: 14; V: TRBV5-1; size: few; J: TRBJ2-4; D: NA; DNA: TGCGCCAGCAGCCCCGGAGGGCCCAAAAACATTCAGTACTTC; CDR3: CASSPGGPKNIQYF
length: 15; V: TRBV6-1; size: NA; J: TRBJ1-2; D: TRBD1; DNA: TGTGCCAGCAGGACAGGGACGGTCTCCCTCGGGGGCTACACCTTC; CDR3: CASRTGTVSLGGYTF
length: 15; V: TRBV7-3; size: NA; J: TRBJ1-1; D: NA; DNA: TGTGCCAGCAGCTTAAGGGCCAGCATGAACACTGAAGCTTTCTTT; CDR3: CASSLRASMNTEAFF
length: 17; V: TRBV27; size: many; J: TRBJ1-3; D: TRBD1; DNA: TGTGCCAGCAGTGCCGACAGGGATCGGGGCTCTGGAAACACCATATATTTT; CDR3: CASSADRDRGSGNTIYF
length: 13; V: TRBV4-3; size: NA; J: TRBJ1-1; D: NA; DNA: TGCGCCAGCAGCCACGGGACTGCCACTGAAGCTTTCTTT; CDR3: CASSHGTATEAFF
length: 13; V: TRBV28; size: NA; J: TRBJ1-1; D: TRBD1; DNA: TGTGCCAGCAGGTCAGGGGGCTACACTGAAGCTTTCTTT; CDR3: CASRSGGYTEAFF
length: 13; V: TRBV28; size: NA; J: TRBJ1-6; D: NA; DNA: TGTGCCAGCAGTTCGAGGATGCCGGGACCTCACCACTTT; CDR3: CASSSRMPGPHHF
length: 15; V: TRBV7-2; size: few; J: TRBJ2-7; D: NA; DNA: TGTGCCAGCAAAGGGGAGGCGGGCTCCCCCCACGAGCAGTACTTC; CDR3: CASKGEAGSPHEQYF
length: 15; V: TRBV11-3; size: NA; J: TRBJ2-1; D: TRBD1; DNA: TGTGCCAGCAGCTTAGGGGGACAGAACCGTGATGAGCAGTTCTTC; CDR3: CASSLGGQNRDEQFF
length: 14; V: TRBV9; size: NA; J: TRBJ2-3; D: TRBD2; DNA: TGTGCCAGCAGCGGTAGCGGGGCTGAGGATACGCAGTATTTT; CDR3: CASSGSGAEDTQYF
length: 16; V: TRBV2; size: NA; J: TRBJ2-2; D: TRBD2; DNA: TGTGCCAGCATATCCGGGAGCGGGGGGGCCATCGGGGAGCTGTTTTTT; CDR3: CASISGSGGAIGELFF
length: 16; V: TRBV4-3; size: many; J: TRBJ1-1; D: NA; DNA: TGCGCCAGCAGCCAAGGTACCCCTGACACTTGGACTGAAGCTTTCTTT; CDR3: CASSQGTPDTWTEAFF
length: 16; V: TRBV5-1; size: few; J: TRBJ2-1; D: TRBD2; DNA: TGCGCCAGCAGCTTGGACCCTAGCGGAGGCTACAATGAGCAGTTCTTC; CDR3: CASSLDPSGGYNEQFF
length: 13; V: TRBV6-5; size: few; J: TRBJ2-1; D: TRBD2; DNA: TGTGCCAGCAGACCTAGCGGAAACAATGAGCAGTTCTTC; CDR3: CASRPSGNNEQFF
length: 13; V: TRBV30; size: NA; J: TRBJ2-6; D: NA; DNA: TGTGCCTGGGACCCTTCTGGGGCCAACGTCCTGACTTTC; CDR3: CAWDPSGANVLTF
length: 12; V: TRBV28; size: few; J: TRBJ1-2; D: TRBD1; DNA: TGTGCCAGCAAGCCGGGACAGGGGAGCTACACCTTC; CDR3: CASKPGQGSYTF
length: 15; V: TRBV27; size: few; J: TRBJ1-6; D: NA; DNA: TGTGCCAGCAGTTTCGGTCGCGGGGGAAATTCACCCCTCCACTTT; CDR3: CASSFGRGGNSPLHF
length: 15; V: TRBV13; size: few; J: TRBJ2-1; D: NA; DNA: TGTGCCAGCCGAACAAGGAGAAACTCCTACAATGAGCAGTTCTTC; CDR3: CASRTRRNSYNEQFF
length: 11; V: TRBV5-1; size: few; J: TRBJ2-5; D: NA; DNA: TGCGCCAGCAGCAGCCAAGAGACCCAGTACTTC; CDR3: CASSSQETQYF
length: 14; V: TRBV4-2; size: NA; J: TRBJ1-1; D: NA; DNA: TGTGCCAGCAGGCTACTCGACACGAACACTGAAGCTTTCTTT; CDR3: CASRLLDTNTEAFF